The entry that follows covers one T cell receptor (beta chain) sequence. The sample is drawn from a study of blood T cell repertoires in COVID-19. Background on the study: Nucleic acid was either cDNA or gDNA, and it came from T cells, B-cell-depleted T cells, or PBMCs.

Assay: immunoSEQ multiplex PCR; the TCRdb copy retains only in-frame clones and omits some. The data contain about 73,000 clones, roughly four fifths of them singletons. The V and J ends lost 0 bases and 1 base respectively, with 9 bases between them. CDR1 is SGHAT, CDR2 FQNNGV, per germline. This CDR3 is built from 15 residues. The specimen sequenced was peripheral blood. The V call is TRBV11-2, the J call TRBJ1-1; unclear D gene. The TCR comes from a woman aged 55-70 years with acute or convalescent COVID-19. The chain's CDR3 is CASSLEAGGNTEAFF. The CDR3 DNA is TGTGCCAGCAGCTTAGAGGCGGGAGGGAACACTGAAGCTTTCTTT.